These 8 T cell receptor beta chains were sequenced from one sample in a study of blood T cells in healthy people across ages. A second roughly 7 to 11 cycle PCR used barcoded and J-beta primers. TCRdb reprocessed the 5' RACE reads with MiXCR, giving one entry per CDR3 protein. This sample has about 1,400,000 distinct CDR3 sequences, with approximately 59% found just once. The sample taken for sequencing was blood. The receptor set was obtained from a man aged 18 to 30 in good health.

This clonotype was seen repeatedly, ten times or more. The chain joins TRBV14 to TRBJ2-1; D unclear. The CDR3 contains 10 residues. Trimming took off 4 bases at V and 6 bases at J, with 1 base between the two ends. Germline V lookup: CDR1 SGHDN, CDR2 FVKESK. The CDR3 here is CASSPNEQFF. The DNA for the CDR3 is TGTGCCAGCAGCCCCAATGAGCAGTTCTTC.

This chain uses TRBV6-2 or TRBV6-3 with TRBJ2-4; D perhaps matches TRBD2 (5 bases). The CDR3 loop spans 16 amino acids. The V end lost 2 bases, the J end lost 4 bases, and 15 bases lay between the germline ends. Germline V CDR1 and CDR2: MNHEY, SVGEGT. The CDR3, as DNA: TGTGCCAGCAGTTACACGGAGACCGGGGAAAAAAACATTCAGTACTTC. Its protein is CASSYTETGEKNIQYF.

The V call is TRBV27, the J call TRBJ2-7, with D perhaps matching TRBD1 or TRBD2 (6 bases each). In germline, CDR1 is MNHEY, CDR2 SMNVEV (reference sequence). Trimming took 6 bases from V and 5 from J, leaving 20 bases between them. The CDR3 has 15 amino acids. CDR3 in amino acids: CASSPIPPGGHEQYF. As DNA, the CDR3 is TGTGCCAGCAGCCCCATCCCACCCGGGGGCCACGAGCAGTACTTC.

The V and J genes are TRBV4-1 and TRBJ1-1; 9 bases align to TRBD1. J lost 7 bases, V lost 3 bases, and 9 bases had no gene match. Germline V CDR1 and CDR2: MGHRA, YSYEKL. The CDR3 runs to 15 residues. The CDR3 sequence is CASSHSPGQGDEAFF. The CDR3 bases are TGCGCCAGCAGCCACTCACCGGGACAGGGTGATGAAGCTTTCTTT.

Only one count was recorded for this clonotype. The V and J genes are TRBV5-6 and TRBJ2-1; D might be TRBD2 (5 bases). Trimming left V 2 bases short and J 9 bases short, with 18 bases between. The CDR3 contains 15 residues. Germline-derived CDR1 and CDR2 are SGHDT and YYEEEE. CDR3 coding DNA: TGTGCCAGCAGCTTTCCTGTGAGCGGCCGGGGTGAGCAGTTCTTC. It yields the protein CASSFPVSGRGEQFF.

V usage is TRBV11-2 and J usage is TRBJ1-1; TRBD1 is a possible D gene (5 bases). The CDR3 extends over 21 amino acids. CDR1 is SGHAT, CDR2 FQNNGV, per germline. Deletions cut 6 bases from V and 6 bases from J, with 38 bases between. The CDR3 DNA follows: TGTGCCAGCAGTTTAATCCCCGGCGACGGGCCCGACGGGAGGGGAAGCCCTGAAGCTTTCTTT. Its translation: CASSLIPGDGPDGRGSPEAFF.

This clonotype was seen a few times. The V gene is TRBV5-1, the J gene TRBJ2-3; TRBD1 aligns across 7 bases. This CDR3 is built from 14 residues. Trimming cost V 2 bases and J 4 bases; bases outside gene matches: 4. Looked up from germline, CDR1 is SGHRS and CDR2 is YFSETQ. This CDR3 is CASSLQGLADTQYF. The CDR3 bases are TGCGCCAGCAGCTTACAGGGGCTCGCAGATACGCAGTATTTT.

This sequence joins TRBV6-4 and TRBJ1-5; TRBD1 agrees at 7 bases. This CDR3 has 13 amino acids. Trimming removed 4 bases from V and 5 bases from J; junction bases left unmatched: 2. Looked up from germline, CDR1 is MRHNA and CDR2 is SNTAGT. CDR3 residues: CASSVDRDQPQHF. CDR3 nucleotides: TGTGCCAGCAGTGTTGACAGGGATCAGCCCCAGCATTTT.